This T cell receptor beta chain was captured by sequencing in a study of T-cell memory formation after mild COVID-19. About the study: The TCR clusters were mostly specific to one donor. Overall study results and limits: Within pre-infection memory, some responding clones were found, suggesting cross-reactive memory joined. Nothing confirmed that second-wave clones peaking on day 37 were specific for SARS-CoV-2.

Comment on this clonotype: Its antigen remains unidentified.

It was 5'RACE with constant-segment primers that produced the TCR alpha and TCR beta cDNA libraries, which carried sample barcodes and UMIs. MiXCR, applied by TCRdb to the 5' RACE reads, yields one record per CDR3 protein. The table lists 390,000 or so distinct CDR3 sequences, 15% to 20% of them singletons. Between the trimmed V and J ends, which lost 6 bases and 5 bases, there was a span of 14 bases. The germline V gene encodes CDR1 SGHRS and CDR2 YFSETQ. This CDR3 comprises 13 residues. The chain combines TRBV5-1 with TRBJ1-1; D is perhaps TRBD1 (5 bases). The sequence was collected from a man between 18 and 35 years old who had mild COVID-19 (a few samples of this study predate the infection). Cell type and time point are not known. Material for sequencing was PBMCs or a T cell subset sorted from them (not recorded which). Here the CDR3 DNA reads TGCGCCAGCACTGTTATGGAGGGGACTGAAGCTTTCTTT. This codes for CASTVMEGTEAFF.